Below are 12 T cell receptor beta chains sequenced from a single sample in a study of blood T cell repertoires in COVID-19. Here immunoSEQ multiplex PCR was the method, and the copy in TCRdb shows in-frame clones only, minus some. The repertoire has some 170,000 clones, about nine tenths of them found once; the top ten carry about a sixth. Source material: peripheral blood. These receptors all stem from a man between 60 and 75 years old with active or convalescent COVID-19.

This clone is a singleton in its sample. The rearrangement uses TRBV5-5 and TRBJ2-7; TRBD1 is a possible D gene (6 bases). Germline CDR1 is SGHKS and CDR2 is YYEKEE (reference sequence). The CDR3 totals 15 residues. Trimming stripped 0 bases from V and 3 bases from J, with 13 bases between. CDR3 amino acids: CASSLGNDRFYEQYF. CDR3 in DNA: TGTGCCAGCAGCTTGGGGAATGACAGGTTCTACGAGCAGTACTTC.

The rearrangement uses TRBV7-9 and TRBJ2-3; 9 nucleotides agree with TRBD2. V gave up 0 bases and J gave up 6 bases; unmatched junction bases: 7. Germline CDR1 reads SEHNR; CDR2 reads FQNEAQ (reference sequence). This CDR3 is built from 16 residues. For the CDR3, the DNA is TGTGCCAGCAGCTTAGCTGGTAGCGGGAGTACCGATACGCAGTATTTT. This translates into CASSLAGSGSTDTQYF.

The chain joins TRBV18 to TRBJ1-4; weak D call: TRBD1 (5 bases). Germline CDR1 reads KGHSH; CDR2 reads LQKENI. This CDR3 spans 14 amino acids. Trimming removed 3 bases at V and 8 bases at J, with 13 bases between. The CDR3 sequence is CASSPRISGEKLFF. In DNA, the CDR3 is TGTGCCAGCTCACCGAGAATTTCAGGGGAAAAACTGTTTTTT.

This clone has just a few counts. The chain recombines TRBV4-1 with TRBJ1-2, with D maybe TRBD1 (6 bases). This CDR3 spans 14 amino acids. Germline assignment: CDR1 MGHRA and CDR2 YSYEKL. V gave up 0 bases and J gave up 7 bases, with 12 bases separating them. The CDR3 sequence is CASSQDRDIRGYTF. The CDR3 DNA is TGCGCCAGCAGCCAAGATCGGGACATCCGTGGCTACACCTTC.

The rearrangement joins TRBV20-1 to TRBJ2-7, with unresolved D. The CDR3 spans 11 residues. V lost 0 bases and J lost 3, with 3 bases in between. Germline CDR1 reads DFQATT; CDR2 reads SNEGSKA (reference sequence). This CDR3 is CSAREHYEQYF. The CDR3 coding sequence is TGCAGTGCTAGAGAACACTACGAGCAGTACTTC.

The chain carries TRBV6-5 and TRBJ2-2; TRBD1 matches 7 bases. Germline lookup yields CDR1 MNHEY and CDR2 SVGAGI. V lost 4 bases to trimming and J lost 0 bases; unmatched junction nucleotides: 2. This CDR3 comprises 15 residues. The CDR3 loop is CASSLGQSNTGELFF. The DNA of the CDR3 is TGTGCCAGCAGTTTGGGACAGTCGAACACCGGGGAGCTGTTTTTT.

The rearrangement joins TRBV18 to TRBJ2-1, with 9 positions matching TRBD1. V lost 3 bases to trimming and J lost 6 bases; unmatched junction nucleotides: 6. The CDR3 runs 15 residues. From germline, CDR1 is KGHSH and CDR2 LQKENI. DNA for the CDR3: TGTGCCAGCTCACCGGAACAGGGGGCAATCAATGAGCAGTTCTTC. Translating it yields CASSPEQGAINEQFF.

This chain links TRBV3-1 (or the pseudogene TRBV3-2) with TRBJ2-3; 7 positions match TRBD1. Per the germline V gene, CDR1 is LGHDT and CDR2 is YNNKEL (reference sequence). This CDR3 has 16 amino acids. The J segment lost 0 bases and the V segment lost 3 bases, leaving 6 bases of the junction unmatched. The CDR3 DNA reads TGTGCCAGCAGCCAGATTGGGACAGCTAGCACAGATACGCAGTATTTT. Amino acids: CASSQIGTASTDTQYF.

This chain uses TRBV4-2 with TRBJ2-1; 9 bases match TRBD2. V lost 2 bases to trimming and J lost 5 bases; unmatched junction nucleotides: 4. CDR3 length equals 15 residues. Germline values: CDR1 LGHNA, CDR2 YNFKEQ. CDR3 in DNA: TGTGCCAGCAGCCAATCCGGACTAGCGAACAATGAGCAGTTCTTC. It is translated as CASSQSGLANNEQFF.

The rearrangement links TRBV27 to TRBJ1-5; D gene unclear. This CDR3 region has 14 residues. V lost 5 bases, J lost 0 bases, and 8 bases lay in between. The germline gives CDR1 MNHEY, CDR2 SMNVEV (reference sequence). CDR3 coding DNA: TGTGCCAGCAGTCCCCCAGGTAGCAATCAGCCCCAGCATTTT. Amino acid sequence: CASSPPGSNQPQHF.

This chain links TRBV3-1 (or the pseudogene TRBV3-2) with TRBJ2-2; no clear D. V was trimmed by 0 bases and J by 2 bases, leaving 10 bases between them. The CDR3 extends over 16 amino acids. Germline V gene lookup returns CDR1 LGHDT and CDR2 YNNKEL (reference sequence). Here the CDR3 reads CASSQDPRRNTGELFF. For the CDR3, the DNA is TGTGCCAGCAGCCAAGATCCCCGCAGAAACACCGGGGAGCTGTTTTTT.

The chain has TRBV6-1 and TRBJ1-1; a weak D match, TRBD1 (5 bases). The V gene's germline CDR1 is MNHNS and CDR2 SASEGT. V dropped 6 bases and J dropped 3 bases, with 8 bases sitting between them. This CDR3 comprises 12 residues. CDR3 DNA: TGTGCCAGCAGGGAACAGGACACTGAAGCTTTCTTT. Translated, it gives CASREQDTEAFF.